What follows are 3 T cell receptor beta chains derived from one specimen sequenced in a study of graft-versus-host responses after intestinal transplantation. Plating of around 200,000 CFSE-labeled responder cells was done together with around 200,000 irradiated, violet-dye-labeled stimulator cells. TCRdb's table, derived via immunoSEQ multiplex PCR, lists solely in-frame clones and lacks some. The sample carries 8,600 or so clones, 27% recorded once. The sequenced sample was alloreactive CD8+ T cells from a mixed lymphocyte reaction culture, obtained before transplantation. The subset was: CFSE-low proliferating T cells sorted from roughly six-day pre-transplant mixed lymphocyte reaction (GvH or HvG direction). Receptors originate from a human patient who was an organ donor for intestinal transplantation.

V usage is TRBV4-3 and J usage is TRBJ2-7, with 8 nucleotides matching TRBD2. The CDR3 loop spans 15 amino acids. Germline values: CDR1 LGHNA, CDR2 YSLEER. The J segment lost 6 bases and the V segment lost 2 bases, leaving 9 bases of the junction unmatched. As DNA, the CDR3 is TGCGCCAGCAGCCAAACTAGCGGATCGGTCGGCGAGCAGTACTTC. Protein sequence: CASSQTSGSVGEQYF.

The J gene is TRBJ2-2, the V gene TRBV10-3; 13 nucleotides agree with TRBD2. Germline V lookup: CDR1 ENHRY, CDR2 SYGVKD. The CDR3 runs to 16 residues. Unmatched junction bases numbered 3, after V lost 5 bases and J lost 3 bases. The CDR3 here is CAISRTSGGDTGELFF. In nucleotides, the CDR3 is TGTGCCATCAGTCGGACTAGCGGGGGAGACACCGGGGAGCTGTTTTTT.

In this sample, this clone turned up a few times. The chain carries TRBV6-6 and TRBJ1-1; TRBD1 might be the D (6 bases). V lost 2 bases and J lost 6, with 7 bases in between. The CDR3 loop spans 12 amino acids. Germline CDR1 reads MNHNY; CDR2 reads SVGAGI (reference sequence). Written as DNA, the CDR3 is TGTGCCAGCAGTTACAGGGGGGCTGAAGCTTTCTTT. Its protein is CASSYRGAEAFF.